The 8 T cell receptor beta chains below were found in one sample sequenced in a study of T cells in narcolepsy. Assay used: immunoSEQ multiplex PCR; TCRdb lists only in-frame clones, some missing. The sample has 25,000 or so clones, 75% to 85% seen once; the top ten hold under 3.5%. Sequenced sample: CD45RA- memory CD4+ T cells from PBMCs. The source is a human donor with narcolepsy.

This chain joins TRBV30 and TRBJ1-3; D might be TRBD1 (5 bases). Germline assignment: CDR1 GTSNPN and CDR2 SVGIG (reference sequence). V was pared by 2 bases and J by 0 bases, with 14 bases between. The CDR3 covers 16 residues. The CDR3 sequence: CAWSLRGLFSGNTIYF. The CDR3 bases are TGTGCCTGGAGTCTACGGGGACTCTTCTCTGGAAACACCATATATTTT.

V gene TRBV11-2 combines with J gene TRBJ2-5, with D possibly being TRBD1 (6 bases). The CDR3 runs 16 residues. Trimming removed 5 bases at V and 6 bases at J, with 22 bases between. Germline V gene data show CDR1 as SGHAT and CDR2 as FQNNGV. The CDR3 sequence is CASSDRIDPDGKTQYF. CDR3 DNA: TGTGCCAGCAGCGACAGGATCGACCCCGACGGGAAGACCCAGTACTTC. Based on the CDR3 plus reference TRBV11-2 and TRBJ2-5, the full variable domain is EAGVAQSPRYKIIEKRQSVAFWCNPISGHATLYWYQQILGQGPKLLIQFQNNGVVDDSQLPKDRFSAERLKGVDSTLKIQPAKLEDSAVYLCASSDRIDPDGKTQYFGPGTRLLVL.

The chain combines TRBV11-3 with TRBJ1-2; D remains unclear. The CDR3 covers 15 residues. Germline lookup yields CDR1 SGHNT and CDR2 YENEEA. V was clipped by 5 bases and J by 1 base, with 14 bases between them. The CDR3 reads CASSANGIHNYGYTF. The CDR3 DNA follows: TGTGCCAGCAGCGCAAACGGGATTCATAACTATGGCTACACCTTC.

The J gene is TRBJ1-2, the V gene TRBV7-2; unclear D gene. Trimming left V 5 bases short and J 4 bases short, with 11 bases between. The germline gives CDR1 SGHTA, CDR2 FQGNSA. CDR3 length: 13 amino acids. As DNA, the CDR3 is TGTGCCAGCAGCGGAAGACAACGCTATGGCTACACCTTC. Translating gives CASSGRQRYGYTF.

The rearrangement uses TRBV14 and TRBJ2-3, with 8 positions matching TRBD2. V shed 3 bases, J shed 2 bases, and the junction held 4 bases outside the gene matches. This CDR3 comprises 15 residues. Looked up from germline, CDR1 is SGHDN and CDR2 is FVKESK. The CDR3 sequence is CASSHISGATDTQYF. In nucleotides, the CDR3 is TGTGCCAGCAGCCATATTAGCGGGGCCACAGATACGCAGTATTTT. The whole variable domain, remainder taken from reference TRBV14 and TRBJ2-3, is EAGVTQFPSHSVIEKGQTVTLRCDPISGHDNLYWYRRVMGKEIKFLLHFVKESKQDESGMPNNRFLAERTGGTYSTLKVQPAELEDSGVYFCASSHISGATDTQYFGPGTRLTVL.

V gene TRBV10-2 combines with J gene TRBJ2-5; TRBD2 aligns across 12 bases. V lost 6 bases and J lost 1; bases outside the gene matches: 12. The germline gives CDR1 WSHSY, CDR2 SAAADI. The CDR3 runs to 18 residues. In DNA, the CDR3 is TGCGCCAGCAGCGCTGGGTTAGGACTAGCGGGGTTCCAAGAGACCCAGTACTTC. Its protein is CASSAGLGLAGFQETQYF.

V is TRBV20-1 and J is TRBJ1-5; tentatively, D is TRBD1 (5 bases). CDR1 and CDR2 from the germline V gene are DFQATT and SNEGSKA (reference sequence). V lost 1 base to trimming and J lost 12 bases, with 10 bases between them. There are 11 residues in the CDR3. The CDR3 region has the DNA TGCAGTGCTAGAGGGGGGGGACGCCAGCATTTT. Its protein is CSARGGGRQHF.

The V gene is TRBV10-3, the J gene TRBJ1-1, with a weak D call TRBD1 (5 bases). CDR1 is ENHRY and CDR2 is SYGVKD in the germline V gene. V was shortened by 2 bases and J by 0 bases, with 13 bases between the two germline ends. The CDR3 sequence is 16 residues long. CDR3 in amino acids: CAISEDRGALNTEAFF. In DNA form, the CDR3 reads TGTGCCATCAGTGAGGATAGGGGTGCCCTGAACACTGAAGCTTTCTTT.